This T cell receptor (beta chain) derives from a study of cytomegalovirus exposure and HLA in healthy donors. Study findings and constraints: Looking again later, the authors saw that most CMV-associated TCR beta chains seemed HLA-restricted. Judged likely to be a sequencing artifact was a cluster of highly shared sequence variants.

As concerns this clone: Antigen specificity is unknown.

V shed 1 base and J shed 5 bases, with 6 bases lying between them. The CDR3 is 12 residues long. CDR1 GTSNPN and CDR2 SVGIG come from the germline V gene (reference sequence). Each of the donors was a healthy bone marrow donor. Primers included in the PCR were 60 Vbeta and 13 Jbeta primers. The repertoire was sequenced with immunoSEQ multiplex PCR; TCRdb's copy has only in-frame clones and lacks some. The table shows 80,000 to 130,000 clones, with about 68% occurring only once. This receptor was obtained from a male donor in good health and CMV-seropositive. The material sequenced was PBMCs. The V gene is TRBV30, the J gene TRBJ2-1; possibly TRBD2 for D (6 bases). CDR3 coding DNA: TGTGCCTGGAGTGGGACTAACAATGAGCAGTTCTTC. Its protein is CAWSGTNNEQFF.